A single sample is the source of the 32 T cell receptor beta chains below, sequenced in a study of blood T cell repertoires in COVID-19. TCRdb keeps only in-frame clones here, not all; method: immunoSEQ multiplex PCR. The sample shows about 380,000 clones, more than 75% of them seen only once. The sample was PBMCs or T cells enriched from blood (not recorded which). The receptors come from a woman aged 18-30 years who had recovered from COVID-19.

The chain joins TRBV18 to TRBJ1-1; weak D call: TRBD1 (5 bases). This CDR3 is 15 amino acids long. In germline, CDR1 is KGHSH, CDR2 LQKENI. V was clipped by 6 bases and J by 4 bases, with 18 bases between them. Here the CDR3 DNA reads TGTGCCAGCTCCCAGGGTTCCCTCCTGGTCACTGAAGCTTTCTTT. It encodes CASSQGSLLVTEAFF.

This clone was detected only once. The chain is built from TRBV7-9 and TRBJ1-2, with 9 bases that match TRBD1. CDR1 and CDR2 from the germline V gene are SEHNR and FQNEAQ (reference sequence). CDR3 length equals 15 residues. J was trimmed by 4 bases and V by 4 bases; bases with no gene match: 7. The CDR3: CASSSRDRAFYGYTF. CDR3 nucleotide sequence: TGTGCCAGCAGCTCCCGGGACAGGGCCTTCTATGGCTACACCTTC.

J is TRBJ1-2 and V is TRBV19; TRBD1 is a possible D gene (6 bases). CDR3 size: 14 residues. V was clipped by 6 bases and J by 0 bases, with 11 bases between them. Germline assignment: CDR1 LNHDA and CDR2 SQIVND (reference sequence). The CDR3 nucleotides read TGTGCCAGTAGGCCGACAGGTGCTAACTATGGCTACACCTTC. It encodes CASRPTGANYGYTF.

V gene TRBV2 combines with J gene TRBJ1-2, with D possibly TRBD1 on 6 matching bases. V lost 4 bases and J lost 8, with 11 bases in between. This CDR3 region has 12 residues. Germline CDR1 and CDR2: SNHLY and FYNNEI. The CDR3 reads CASSVAGEGYTF. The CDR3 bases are TGTGCCAGCAGTGTGGCAGGGGAGGGCTACACCTTC. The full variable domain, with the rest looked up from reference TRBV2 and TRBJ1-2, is EPEVTQTPSHQVTQMGQEVILRCVPISNHLYFYWYRQILGQKVEFLVSFYNNEISEKSEIFDDQFSVERPDGSNFTLKIRSTKLEDSAMYFCASSVAGEGYTFGSGTRLTVV.

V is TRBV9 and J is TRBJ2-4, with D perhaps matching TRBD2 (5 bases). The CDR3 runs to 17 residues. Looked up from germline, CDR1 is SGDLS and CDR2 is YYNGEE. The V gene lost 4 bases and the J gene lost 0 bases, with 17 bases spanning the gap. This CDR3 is CASSPRDSILAKNIQYF. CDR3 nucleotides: TGTGCCAGCAGCCCCCGGGATTCCATACTAGCCAAAAACATTCAGTACTTC.

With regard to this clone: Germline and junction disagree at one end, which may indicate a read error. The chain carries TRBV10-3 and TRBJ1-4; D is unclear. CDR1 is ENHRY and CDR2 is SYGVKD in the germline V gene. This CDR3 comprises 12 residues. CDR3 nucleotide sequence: TGTGCCAGCAGTATGGAGCGGGAAAAACTGTTTTTT. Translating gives CASSMEREKLFF.

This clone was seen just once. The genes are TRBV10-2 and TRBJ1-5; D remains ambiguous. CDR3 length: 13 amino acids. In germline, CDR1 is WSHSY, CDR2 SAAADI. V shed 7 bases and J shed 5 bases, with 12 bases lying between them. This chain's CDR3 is CASTGSLYQPQHF. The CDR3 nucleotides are TGCGCCAGCACTGGGAGCCTTTATCAGCCCCAGCATTTT.

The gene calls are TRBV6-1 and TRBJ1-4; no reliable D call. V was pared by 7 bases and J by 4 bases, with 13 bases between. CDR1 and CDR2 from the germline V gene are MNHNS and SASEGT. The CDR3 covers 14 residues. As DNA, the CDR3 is TGTGCCAGCACCCTTGCGTCGAATAATGAAAAACTGTTTTTT. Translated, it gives CASTLASNNEKLFF.

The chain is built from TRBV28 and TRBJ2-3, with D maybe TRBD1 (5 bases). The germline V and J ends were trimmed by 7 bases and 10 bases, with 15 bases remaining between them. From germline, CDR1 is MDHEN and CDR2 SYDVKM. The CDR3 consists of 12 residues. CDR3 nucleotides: TGTGCCAGCATCCCCAGGGCTGGTTCGCAGTATTTT. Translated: CASIPRAGSQYF.

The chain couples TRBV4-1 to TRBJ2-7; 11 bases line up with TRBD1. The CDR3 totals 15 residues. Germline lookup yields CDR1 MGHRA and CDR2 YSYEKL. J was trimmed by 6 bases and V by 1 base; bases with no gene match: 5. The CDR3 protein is CASSQVIGTGGEQYF. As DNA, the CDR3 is TGCGCCAGCAGCCAAGTGATTGGGACAGGGGGCGAGCAGTACTTC.

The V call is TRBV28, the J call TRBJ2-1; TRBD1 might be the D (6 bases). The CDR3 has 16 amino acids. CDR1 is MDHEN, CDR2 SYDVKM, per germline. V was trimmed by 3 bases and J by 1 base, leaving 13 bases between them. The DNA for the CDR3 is TGTGCCAGCAGTTTGGGAACAGGGTGGTCCTACAATGAGCAGTTCTTC. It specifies CASSLGTGWSYNEQFF.

CDR3 bases: TGTGCCAGCACCTCGGGATCGCGCTCTAATTCACCCCTCCACTTT. This codes for CASTSGSRSNSPLHF. The genes are TRBV28 and TRBJ1-6; D uncertain. This CDR3 has 15 amino acids. Germline V lookup: CDR1 MDHEN, CDR2 SYDVKM. Trimming pared 7 bases from V and 6 bases from J, leaving 16 bases between. Variable domain in full (rest from reference TRBV28 and TRBJ1-6): DVKVTQSSRYLVKRTGEKVFLECVQDMDHENMFWYRQDPGLGLRLIYFSYDVKMKEKGDIPEGYSVSREKKERFSLILESASTNQTSMYLCASTSGSRSNSPLHFGNGTRLTVT.

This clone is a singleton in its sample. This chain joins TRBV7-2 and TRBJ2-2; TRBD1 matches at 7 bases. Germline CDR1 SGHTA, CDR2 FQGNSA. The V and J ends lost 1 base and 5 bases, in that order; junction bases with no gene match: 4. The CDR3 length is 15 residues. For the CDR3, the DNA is TGTGCCAGCAGCTTAGTCGCAGGGGGTACCGGGGAGCTGTTTTTT. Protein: CASSLVAGGTGELFF.

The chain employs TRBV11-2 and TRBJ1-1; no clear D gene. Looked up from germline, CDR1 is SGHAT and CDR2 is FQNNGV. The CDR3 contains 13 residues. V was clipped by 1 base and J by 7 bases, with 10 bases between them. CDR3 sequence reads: CASSLVRRNEAFF. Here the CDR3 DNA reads TGTGCCAGCAGCTTAGTTCGCAGGAATGAAGCTTTCTTT.

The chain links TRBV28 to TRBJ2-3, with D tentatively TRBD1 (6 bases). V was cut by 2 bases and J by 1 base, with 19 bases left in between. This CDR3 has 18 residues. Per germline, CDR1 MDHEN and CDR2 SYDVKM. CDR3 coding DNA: TGTGCCAGCAGTTTAGCCTTCGGACAGATTCTTCGCACAGATACGCAGTATTTT. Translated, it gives CASSLAFGQILRTDTQYF.

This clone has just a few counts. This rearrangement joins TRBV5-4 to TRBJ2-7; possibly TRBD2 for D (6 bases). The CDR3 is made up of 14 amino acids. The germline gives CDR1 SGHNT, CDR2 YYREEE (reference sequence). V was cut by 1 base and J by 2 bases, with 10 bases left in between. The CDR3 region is CASSLPGGTYEQYF. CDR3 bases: TGTGCCAGCAGCTTGCCCGGAGGGACCTACGAGCAGTACTTC.

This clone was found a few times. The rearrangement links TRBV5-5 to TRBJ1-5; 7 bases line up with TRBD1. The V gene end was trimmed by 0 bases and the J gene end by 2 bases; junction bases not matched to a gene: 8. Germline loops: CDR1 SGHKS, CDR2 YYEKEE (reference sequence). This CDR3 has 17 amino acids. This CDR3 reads CASSLDATGSRNQPQHF. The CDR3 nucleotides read TGTGCCAGCAGCTTGGACGCGACAGGGAGTCGCAATCAGCCCCAGCATTTT.

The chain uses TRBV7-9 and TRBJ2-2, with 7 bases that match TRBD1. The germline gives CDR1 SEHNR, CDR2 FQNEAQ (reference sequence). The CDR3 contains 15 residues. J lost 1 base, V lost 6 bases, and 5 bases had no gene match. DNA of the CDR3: TGTGCCAGCAGTGAAGGGGGCGTGAACACCGGGGAGCTGTTTTTT. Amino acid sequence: CASSEGGVNTGELFF.

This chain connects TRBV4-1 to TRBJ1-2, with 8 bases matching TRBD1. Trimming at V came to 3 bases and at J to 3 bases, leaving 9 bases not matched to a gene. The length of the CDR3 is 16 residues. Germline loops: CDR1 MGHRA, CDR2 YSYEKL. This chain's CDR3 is CASSHSQGEIDYGYTF. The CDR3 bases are TGCGCCAGCAGCCACTCACAGGGGGAAATAGACTATGGCTACACCTTC.

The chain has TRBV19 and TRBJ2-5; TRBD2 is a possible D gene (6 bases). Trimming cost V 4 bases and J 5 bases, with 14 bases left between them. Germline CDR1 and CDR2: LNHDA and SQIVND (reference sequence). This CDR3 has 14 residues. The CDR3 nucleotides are TGTGCCAGTAGTACCTATGGACTATCCGAGACCCAGTACTTC. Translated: CASSTYGLSETQYF. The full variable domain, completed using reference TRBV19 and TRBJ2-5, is DGGITQSPKYLFRKEGQNVTLSCEQNLNHDAMYWYRQDPGQGLRLIYYSQIVNDFQKGDIAEGYSVSREKKESFPLTVTSAQKNPTAFYLCASSTYGLSETQYFGPGTRLLVL.

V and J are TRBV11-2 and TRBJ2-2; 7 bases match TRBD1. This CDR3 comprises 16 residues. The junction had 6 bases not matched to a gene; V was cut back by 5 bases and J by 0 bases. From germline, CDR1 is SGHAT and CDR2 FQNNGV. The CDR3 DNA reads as TGTGCCAGCAGCCAGATGGGGACAGCGAACACCGGGGAGCTGTTTTTT. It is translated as CASSQMGTANTGELFF.

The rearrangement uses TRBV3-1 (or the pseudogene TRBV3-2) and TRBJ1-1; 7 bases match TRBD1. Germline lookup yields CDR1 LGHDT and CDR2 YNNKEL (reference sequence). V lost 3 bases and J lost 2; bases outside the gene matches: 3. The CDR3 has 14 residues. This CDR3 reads CASSQTGLNTEAFF. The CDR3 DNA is TGTGCCAGCAGCCAGACAGGGCTAAACACTGAAGCTTTCTTT.

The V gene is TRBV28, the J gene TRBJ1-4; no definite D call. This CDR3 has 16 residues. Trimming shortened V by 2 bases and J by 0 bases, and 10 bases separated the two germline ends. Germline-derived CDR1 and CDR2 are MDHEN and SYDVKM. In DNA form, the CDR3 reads TGTGCCAGCAGTTTAGGGCATTCTGCAACTAATGAAAAACTGTTTTTT. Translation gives CASSLGHSATNEKLFF.

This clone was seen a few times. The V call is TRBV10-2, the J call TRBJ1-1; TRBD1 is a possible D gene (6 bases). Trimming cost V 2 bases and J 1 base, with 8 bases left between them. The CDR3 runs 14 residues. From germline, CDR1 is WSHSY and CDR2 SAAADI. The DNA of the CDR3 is TGCGCCAGCAGTGAGGGGGGGGCGAACACTGAAGCTTTCTTT. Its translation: CASSEGGANTEAFF.

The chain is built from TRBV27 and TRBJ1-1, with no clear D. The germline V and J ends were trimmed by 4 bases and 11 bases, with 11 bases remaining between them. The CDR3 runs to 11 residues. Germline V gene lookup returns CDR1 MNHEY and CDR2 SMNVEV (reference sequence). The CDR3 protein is CASSWGVEAFF. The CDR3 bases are TGTGCCAGCAGTTGGGGAGTCGAGGCTTTCTTT.

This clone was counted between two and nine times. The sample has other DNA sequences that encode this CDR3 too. CDR3 loop: CASSRDSSYEQYF. DNA for the CDR3: TGTGCCAGCAGTCGGGACAGCTCCTACGAGCAGTACTTC. The chain uses TRBV2 and TRBJ2-7; 7 bases are a match to TRBD1. This CDR3 has 13 amino acids. From germline, CDR1 is SNHLY and CDR2 FYNNEI. With 5 bases clipped from V and 0 bases from J, the junction kept 1 base outside the gene matches.

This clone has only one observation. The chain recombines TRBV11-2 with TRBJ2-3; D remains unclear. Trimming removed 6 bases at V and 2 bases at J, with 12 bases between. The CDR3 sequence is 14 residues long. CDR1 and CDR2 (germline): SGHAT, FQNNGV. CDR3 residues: CASRVLAFTDTQYF. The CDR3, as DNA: TGTGCCAGCAGGGTCCTGGCATTCACAGATACGCAGTATTTT.

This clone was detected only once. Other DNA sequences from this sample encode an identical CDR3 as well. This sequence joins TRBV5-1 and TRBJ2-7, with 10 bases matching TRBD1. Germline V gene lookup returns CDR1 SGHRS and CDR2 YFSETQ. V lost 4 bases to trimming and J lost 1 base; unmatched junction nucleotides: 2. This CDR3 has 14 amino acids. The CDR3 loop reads CASSRDRGSYEQYF. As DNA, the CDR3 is TGCGCCAGCAGCCGGGACAGGGGATCCTACGAGCAGTACTTC. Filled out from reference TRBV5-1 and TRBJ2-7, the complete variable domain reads KAGVTQTPRYLIKTRGQQVTLSCSPISGHRSVSWYQQTPGQGLQFLFEYFSETQRNKGNFPGRFSGRQFSNSRSEMNVSTLELGDSALYLCASSRDRGSYEQYFGPGTRLTVT.

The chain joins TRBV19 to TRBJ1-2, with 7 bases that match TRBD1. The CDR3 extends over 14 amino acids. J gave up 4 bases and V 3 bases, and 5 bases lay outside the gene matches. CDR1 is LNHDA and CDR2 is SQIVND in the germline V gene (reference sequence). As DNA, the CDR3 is TGTGCCAGTAGTATTCGACAGGGAGCCTATGGCTACACCTTC. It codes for CASSIRQGAYGYTF.

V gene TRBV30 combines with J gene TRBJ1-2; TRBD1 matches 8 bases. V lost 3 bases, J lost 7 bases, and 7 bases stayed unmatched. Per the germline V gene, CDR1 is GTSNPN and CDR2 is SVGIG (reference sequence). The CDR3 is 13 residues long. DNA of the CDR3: TGTGCCTGGAGAGGGCAGGGGGCTTTTGGCTACACCTTC. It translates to CAWRGQGAFGYTF.

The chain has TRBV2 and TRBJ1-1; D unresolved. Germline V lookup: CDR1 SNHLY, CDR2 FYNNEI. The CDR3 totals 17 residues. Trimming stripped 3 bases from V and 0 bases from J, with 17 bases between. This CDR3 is CASSDGIPHPMNTEAFF. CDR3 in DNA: TGTGCCAGCAGTGACGGGATACCCCATCCAATGAACACTGAAGCTTTCTTT.

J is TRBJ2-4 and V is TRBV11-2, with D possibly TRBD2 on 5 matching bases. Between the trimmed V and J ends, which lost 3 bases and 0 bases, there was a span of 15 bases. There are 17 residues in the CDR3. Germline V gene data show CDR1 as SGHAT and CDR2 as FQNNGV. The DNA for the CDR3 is TGTGCCAGCAGCTTCGGGATGCCCGGTACAGCCAAAAACATTCAGTACTTC. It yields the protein CASSFGMPGTAKNIQYF.